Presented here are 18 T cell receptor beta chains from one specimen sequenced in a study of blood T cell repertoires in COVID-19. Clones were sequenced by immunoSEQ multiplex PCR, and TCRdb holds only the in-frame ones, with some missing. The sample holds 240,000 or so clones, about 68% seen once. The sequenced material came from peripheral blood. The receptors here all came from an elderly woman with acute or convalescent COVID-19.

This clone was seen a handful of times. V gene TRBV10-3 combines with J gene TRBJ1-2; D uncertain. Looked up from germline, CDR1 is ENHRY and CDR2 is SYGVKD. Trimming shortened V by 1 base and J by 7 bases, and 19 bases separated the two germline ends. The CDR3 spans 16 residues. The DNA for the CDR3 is TGTGCCATCAGTGAGTTCACACCGGTTTTATCGGGTGGCTACACCTTC. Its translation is CAISEFTPVLSGGYTF.

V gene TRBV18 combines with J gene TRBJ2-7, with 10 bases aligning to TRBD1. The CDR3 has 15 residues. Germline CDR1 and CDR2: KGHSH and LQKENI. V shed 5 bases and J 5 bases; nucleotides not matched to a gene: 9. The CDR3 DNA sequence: TGTGCCAGCTCAGTTCGGACAGGGGGAAAGGACGAGCAGTACTTC. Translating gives CASSVRTGGKDEQYF.

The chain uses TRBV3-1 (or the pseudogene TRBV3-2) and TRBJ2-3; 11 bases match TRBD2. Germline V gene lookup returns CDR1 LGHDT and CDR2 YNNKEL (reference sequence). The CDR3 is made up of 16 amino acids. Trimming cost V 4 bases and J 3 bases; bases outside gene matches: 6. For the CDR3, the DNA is TGTGCCAGCAGCCTGATAGCGGGGGGGCGAACAGATACGCAGTATTTT. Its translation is CASSLIAGGRTDTQYF.

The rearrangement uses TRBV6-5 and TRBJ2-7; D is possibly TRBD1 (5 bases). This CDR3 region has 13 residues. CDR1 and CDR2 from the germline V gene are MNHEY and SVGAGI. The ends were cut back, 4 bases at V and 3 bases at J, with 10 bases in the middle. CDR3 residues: CASSWTTNYEQYF. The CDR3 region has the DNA TGTGCCAGCAGTTGGACAACTAACTACGAGCAGTACTTC.

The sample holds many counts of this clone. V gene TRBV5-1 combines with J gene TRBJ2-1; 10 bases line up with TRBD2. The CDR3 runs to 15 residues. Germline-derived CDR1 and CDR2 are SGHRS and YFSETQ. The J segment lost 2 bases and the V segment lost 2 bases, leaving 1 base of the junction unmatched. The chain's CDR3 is CASSFTSGAYNEQFF. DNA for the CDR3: TGCGCCAGCAGCTTCACTAGCGGGGCCTACAATGAGCAGTTCTTC. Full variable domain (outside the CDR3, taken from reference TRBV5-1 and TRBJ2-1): KAGVTQTPRYLIKTRGQQVTLSCSPISGHRSVSWYQQTPGQGLQFLFEYFSETQRNKGNFPGRFSGRQFSNSRSEMNVSTLELGDSALYLCASSFTSGAYNEQFFGPGTRLTVL.

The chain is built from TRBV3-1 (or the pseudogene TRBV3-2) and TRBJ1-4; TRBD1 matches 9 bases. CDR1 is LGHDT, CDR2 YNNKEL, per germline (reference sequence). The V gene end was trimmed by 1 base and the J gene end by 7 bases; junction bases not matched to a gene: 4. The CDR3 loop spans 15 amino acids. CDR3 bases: TGTGCCAGCAGCCAAGGGGACAGGGCCGGTGAAAAACTGTTTTTT. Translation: CASSQGDRAGEKLFF.

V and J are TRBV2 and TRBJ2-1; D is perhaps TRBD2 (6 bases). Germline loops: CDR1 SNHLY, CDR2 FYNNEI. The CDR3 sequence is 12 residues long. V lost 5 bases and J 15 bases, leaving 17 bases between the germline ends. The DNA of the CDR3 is TGTGCCAGCAGTAGGGACTCCGAAAGGCGGTTCTTC. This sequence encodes CASSRDSERRFF. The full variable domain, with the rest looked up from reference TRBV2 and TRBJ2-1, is EPEVTQTPSHQVTQMGQEVILRCVPISNHLYFYWYRQILGQKVEFLVSFYNNEISEKSEIFDDQFSVERPDGSNFTLKIRSTKLEDSAMYFCASSRDSERRFFGPGTRLTVL.

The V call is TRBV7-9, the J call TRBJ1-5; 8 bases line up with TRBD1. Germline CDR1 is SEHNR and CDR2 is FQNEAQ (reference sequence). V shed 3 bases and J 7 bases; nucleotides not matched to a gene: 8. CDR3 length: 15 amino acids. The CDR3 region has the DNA TGTGCCAGCAGCTTCGGGACAGGAAGGGAACAGCCCCAGCATTTT. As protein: CASSFGTGREQPQHF.

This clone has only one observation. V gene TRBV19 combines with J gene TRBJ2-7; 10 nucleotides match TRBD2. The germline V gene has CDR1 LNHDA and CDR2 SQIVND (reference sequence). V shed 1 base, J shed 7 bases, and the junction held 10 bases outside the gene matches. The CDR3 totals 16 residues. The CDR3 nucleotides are TGTGCCAGTAGTATAGGGATGCTAGCGGGGGCGAGAGAGCAGTACTTC. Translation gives CASSIGMLAGAREQYF. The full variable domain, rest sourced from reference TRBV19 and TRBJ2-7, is DGGITQSPKYLFRKEGQNVTLSCEQNLNHDAMYWYRQDPGQGLRLIYYSQIVNDFQKGDIAEGYSVSREKKESFPLTVTSAQKNPTAFYLCASSIGMLAGAREQYFGPGTRLTVT.

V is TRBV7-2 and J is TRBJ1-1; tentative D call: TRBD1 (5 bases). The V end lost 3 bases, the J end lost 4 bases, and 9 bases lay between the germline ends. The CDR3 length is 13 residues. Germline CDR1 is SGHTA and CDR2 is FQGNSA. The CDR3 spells CASSFFRATEAFF. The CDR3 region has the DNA TGTGCCAGCAGCTTCTTCAGGGCCACTGAAGCTTTCTTT.

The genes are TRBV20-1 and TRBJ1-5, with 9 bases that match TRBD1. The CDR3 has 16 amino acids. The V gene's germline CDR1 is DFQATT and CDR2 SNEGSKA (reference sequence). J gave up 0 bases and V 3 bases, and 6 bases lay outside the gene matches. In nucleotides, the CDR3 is TGCAGTGCTAGTCCGACAGGGGGGTATAGCAATCAGCCCCAGCATTTT. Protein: CSASPTGGYSNQPQHF.

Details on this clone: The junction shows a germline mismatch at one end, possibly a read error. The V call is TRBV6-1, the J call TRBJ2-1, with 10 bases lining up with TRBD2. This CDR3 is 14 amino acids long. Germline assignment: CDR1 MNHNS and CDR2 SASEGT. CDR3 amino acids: CASSKAGGPNEQFF. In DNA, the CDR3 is TGTGCCAGCAGTAAAGCGGGAGGGCCTAATGAGCAGTTCTTC.

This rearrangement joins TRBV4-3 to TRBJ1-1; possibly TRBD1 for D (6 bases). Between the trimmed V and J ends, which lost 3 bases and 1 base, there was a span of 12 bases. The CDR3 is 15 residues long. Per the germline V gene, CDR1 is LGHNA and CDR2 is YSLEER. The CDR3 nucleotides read TGCGCCAGCAGCCAGCAGGGGTGGTGGAACACTGAAGCTTTCTTT. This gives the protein CASSQQGWWNTEAFF.

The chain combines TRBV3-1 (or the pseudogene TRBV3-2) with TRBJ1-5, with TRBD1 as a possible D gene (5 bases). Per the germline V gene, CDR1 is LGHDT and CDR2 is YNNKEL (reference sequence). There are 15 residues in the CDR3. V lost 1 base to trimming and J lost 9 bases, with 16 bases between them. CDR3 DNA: TGTGCCAGCAGCCAAGGTTCAGGGTCCCTGACGCCCCAGCATTTT. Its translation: CASSQGSGSLTPQHF.

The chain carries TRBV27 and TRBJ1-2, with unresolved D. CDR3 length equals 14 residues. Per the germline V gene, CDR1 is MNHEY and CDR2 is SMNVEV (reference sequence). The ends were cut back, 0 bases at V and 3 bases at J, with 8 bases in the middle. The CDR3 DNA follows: TGTGCCAGCAGTTTATCGAGGGTTCACTATGGCTACACCTTC. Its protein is CASSLSRVHYGYTF.

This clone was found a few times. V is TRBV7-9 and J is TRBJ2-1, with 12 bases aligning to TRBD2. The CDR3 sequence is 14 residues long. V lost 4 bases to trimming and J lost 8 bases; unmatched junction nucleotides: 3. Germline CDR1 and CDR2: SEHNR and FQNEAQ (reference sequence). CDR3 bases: TGTGCCAGCAGCTCTAGCGGGAGGGGGGATGAGCAGTTCTTC. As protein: CASSSSGRGDEQFF. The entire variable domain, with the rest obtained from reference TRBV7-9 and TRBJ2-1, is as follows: DTGVSQNPRHKITKRGQNVTFRCDPISEHNRLYWYRQTLGQGPEFLTYFQNEAQLEKSRLLSDRFSAERPKGSFSTLEIQRTEQGDSAMYLCASSSSGRGDEQFFGPGTRLTVL.

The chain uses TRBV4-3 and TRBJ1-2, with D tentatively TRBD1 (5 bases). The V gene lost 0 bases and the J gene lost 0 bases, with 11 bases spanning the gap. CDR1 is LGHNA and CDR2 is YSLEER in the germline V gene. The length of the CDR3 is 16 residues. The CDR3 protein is CASSQEPRQTNYGYTF. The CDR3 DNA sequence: TGCGCCAGCAGCCAAGAACCAAGACAGACTAACTATGGCTACACCTTC.

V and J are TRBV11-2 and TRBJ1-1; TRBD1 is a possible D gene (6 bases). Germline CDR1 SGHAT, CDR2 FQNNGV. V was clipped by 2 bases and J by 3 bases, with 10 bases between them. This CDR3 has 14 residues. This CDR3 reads CASSLMTGYTEAFF. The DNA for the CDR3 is TGTGCCAGCAGCTTAATGACAGGCTACACTGAAGCTTTCTTT.